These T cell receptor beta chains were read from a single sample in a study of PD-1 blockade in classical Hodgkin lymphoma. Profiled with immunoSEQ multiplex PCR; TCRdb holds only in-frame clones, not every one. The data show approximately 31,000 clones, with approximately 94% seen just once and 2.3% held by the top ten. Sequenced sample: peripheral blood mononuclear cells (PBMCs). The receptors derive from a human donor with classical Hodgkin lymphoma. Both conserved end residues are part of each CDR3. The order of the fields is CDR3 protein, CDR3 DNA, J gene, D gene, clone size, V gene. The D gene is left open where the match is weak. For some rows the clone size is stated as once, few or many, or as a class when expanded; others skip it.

CDR3 protein: CASSLLETQYF
CDR3 DNA: TGTGCCAGCAGCTTGCTGGAGACCCAGTACTTC
J gene: TRBJ2-5
D gene: .
clone size: .
V gene: TRBV5-4

CDR3 protein: CASSPDAGYEQYF
CDR3 DNA: TGTGCCAGCAGCCCGGACGCGGGTTATGAGCAGTACTTC
J gene: TRBJ2-7
D gene: .
clone size: .
V gene: TRBV5-6

CDR3 protein: CASSSNAGGEEKLFF
CDR3 DNA: TGTGCCAGCAGCTCGAACGCGGGGGGGGAAGAAAAACTGTTTTTT
J gene: TRBJ1-4
D gene: .
clone size: .
V gene: TRBV7-2

CDR3 protein: CASRTFLVGALPTEAFF
CDR3 DNA: TGTGCCAGCAGGACATTTTTAGTGGGGGCCCTCCCTACTGAAGCTTTCTTT
J gene: TRBJ1-1
D gene: .
clone size: .
V gene: TRBV27

CDR3 protein: CATSRTGTSGYNEQFF
CDR3 DNA: TGTGCCACCAGCAGGACCGGGACTAGCGGGTACAATGAGCAGTTCTTC
J gene: TRBJ2-1
D gene: TRBD2
clone size: .
V gene: TRBV15

CDR3 protein: CASSLGLAGAADEQFF
CDR3 DNA: TGTGCCAGCAGCTTGGGACTAGCGGGAGCGGCTGATGAGCAGTTCTTC
J gene: TRBJ2-1
D gene: TRBD2
clone size: .
V gene: TRBV5-4

CDR3 protein: CASSEQGGDQETQYF
CDR3 DNA: TGTGCCAGCAGTGAACAGGGGGGGGACCAAGAGACCCAGTACTTC
J gene: TRBJ2-5
D gene: .
clone size: .
V gene: TRBV2

CDR3 protein: CASSSQGNTEAFF
CDR3 DNA: TGTGCCAGCAGCTCTCAGGGGAACACTGAAGCTTTCTTT
J gene: TRBJ1-1
D gene: .
clone size: .
V gene: TRBV7-9

CDR3 protein: CAIRDLVNTIYF
CDR3 DNA: TGTGCCATCAGGGACTTGGTAAACACCATATATTTT
J gene: TRBJ1-3
D gene: .
clone size: .
V gene: TRBV10-3

CDR3 protein: CASNPSVGSAGELFF
CDR3 DNA: TGCGCCAGCAACCCCTCGGTTGGAAGCGCCGGGGAGCTGTTTTTT
J gene: TRBJ2-2
D gene: .
clone size: .
V gene: TRBV5-1

CDR3 protein: CASSRDSNTGELFF
CDR3 DNA: TGTGCCAGCAGCAGAGACAGTAACACCGGGGAGCTGTTTTTT
J gene: TRBJ2-2
D gene: .
clone size: .
V gene: TRBV7-2

CDR3 protein: CASAGTEAYEQYF
CDR3 DNA: TGCGCCAGCGCCGGGACAGAAGCCTACGAGCAGTACTTC
J gene: TRBJ2-7
D gene: TRBD1
clone size: few
V gene: TRBV5-1

CDR3 protein: CAWSVGGAGAPQHF
CDR3 DNA: TGTGCCTGGAGTGTCGGAGGGGCAGGGGCACCCCAGCATTTT
J gene: TRBJ1-5
D gene: .
clone size: .
V gene: TRBV30

CDR3 protein: CASSGQGAHSPLHF
CDR3 DNA: TGTGCCAGCAGCGGACAGGGCGCTCACTCACCCCTCCACTTT
J gene: TRBJ1-6
D gene: TRBD1
clone size: .
V gene: TRBV11-3

CDR3 protein: CASSPYRALLQGNQPQHF
CDR3 DNA: TGTGCCAGTAGTCCCTACAGGGCCCTACTCCAGGGCAATCAGCCCCAGCATTTT
J gene: TRBJ1-5
D gene: .
clone size: .
V gene: TRBV19

CDR3 protein: CASSATVGAFF
CDR3 DNA: TGTGCCAGCAGTGCAACCGTGGGAGCTTTCTTT
J gene: TRBJ1-1
D gene: .
clone size: .
V gene: TRBV2

CDR3 protein: CAWSYSSGAYNEQFF
CDR3 DNA: TGTGCCTGGAGTTATAGTAGCGGGGCTTACAATGAGCAGTTCTTC
J gene: TRBJ2-1
D gene: TRBD2
clone size: .
V gene: TRBV30

CDR3 protein: CASIPQGFWTEAFF
CDR3 DNA: TGTGCCAGTATCCCTCAGGGGTTCTGGACTGAAGCTTTCTTT
J gene: TRBJ1-1
D gene: .
clone size: .
V gene: TRBV19

CDR3 protein: CASSPLQGAVLYNEQFF
CDR3 DNA: TGTGCCAGCAGTCCCTTACAGGGTGCCGTACTCTACAATGAGCAGTTCTTC
J gene: TRBJ2-1
D gene: .
clone size: few
V gene: TRBV27

CDR3 protein: CSAGEPEETQYF
CDR3 DNA: TGCAGCGCCGGGGAACCGGAGGAGACCCAGTACTTC
J gene: TRBJ2-5
D gene: .
clone size: .
V gene: TRBV29-1